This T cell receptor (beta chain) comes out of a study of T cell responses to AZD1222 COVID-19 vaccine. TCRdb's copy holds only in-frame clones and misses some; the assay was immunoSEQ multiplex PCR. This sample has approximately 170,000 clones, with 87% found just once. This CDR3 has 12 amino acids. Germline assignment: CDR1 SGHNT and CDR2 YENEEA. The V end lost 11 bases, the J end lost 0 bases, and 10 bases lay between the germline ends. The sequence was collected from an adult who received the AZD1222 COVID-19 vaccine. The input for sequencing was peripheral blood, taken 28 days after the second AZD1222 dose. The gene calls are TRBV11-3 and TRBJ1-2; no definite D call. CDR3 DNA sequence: TGTGCCCAAATCCAGCCTAACTATGGCTACACCTTC. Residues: CAQIQPNYGYTF. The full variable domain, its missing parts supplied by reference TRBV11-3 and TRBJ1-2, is EAGVVQSPRYKIIEKKQPVAFWCNPISGHNTLYWYLQNLGQGPELLIRYENEEAVDDSQLPKDRFSAERLKGVDSTLKIQPAELGDSAVYLCAQIQPNYGYTFGSGTRLTVV.